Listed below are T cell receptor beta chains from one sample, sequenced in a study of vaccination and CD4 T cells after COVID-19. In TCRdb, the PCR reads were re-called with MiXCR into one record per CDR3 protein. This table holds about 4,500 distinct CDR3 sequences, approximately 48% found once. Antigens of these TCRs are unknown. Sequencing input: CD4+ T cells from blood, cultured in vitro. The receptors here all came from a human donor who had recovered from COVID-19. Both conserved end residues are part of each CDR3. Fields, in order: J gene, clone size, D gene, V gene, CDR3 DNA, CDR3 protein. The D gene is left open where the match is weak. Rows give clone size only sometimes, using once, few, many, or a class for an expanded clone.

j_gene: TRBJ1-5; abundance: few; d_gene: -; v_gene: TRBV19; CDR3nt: TGTGCCAGTAGTATAAGGGCTGGGTATCCCCAGCATTTT; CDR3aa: CASSIRAGYPQHF
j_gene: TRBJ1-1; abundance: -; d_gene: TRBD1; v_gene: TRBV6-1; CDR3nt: TGTGCCAGCAGTGTCTCCAGGGGGACGAACACTGAAGCTTTCTTT; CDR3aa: CASSVSRGTNTEAFF
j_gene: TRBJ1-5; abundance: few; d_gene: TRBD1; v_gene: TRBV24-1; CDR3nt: TGTGCCACCAGATGGACAGGGAATGGCAATCAGCCCCAGCATTTT; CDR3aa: CATRWTGNGNQPQHF
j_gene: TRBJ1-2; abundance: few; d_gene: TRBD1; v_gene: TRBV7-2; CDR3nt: TGTGCCAGCAGCCCGGCGGGACAGGGGGTCTATGGCTACACCTTC; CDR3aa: CASSPAGQGVYGYTF
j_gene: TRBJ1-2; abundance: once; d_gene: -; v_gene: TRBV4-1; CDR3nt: TGCGCCAGCAGCCAGTCGACAGGTTCCGGCTATGGCTACACCTTC; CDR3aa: CASSQSTGSGYGYTF
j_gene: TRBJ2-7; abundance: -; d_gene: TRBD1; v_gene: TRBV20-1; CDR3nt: TGCAGTGCTAGAGAGGGACAGCTAGTCTCCTACGAGCAGTACTTC; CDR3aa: CSAREGQLVSYEQYF
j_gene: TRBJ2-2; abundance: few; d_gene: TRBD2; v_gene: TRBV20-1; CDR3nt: TGCAGTGCTAGATATACTAGCGGGAGAGGTACCGGGGAGCTGTTTTTT; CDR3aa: CSARYTSGRGTGELFF
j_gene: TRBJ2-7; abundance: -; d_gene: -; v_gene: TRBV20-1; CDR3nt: TGCAGTGCTTTACTTCCCCTCCTAGCCGAGCAGTACTTC; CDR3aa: CSALLPLLAEQYF
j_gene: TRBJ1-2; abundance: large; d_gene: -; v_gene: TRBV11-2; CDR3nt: TGTGCCAGCAGCTTCCGGGGGGCCATGGGCTACACCTTC; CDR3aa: CASSFRGAMGYTF
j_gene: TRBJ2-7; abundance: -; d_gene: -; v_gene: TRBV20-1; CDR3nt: TGCAGTGCTAGAGGACAGCTGGAGCAGTACTTC; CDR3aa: CSARGQLEQYF
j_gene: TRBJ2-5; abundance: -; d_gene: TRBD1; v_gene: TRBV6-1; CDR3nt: TGTGCCACCCGCCCCGGACGAACGACAGGGGGCCGCGAGACCCAGTACTTC; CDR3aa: CATRPGRTTGGRETQYF
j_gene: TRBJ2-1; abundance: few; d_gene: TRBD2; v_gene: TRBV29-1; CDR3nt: TGCAGCGTTGAATCTAGCGGGAGAGGGTATGAGCAGTTCTTC; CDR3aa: CSVESSGRGYEQFF
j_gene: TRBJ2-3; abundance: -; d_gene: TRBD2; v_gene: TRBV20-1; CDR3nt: TGCAGTGCTAGTCCCAGCGGGAGGCGGGGAGATACGCAGTATTTT; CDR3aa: CSASPSGRRGDTQYF
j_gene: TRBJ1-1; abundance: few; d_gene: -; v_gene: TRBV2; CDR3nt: TGTGCCAGCAGGGAGGACGGAGCAAACACTGAAGCTTTCTTT; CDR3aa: CASREDGANTEAFF
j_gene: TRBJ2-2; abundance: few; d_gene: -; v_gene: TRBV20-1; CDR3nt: TGCAGTGCCGCAGACAGGTGGGACGGGGAGCTGTTTTTT; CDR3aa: CSAADRWDGELFF
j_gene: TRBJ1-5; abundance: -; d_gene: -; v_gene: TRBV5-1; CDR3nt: TGCGCCAGCAGCTTGGAGGGACCTCATGGGGCCCAGCATTTT; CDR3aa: CASSLEGPHGAQHF
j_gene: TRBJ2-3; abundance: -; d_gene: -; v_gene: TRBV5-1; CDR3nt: TGCGCCAGCAGCTTGGTAAGCCAAAGCACAGATACGCAGTATTTT; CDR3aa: CASSLVSQSTDTQYF
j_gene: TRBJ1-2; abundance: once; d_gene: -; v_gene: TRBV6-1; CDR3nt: TGTGCCACCAGATGGGGCTATGGCTACACCTTC; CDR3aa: CATRWGYGYTF
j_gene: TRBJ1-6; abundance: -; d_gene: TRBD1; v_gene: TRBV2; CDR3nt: TGTGCCACCAAACCGGGACAGGGCAATTCACCCCTCCACTTT; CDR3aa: CATKPGQGNSPLHF
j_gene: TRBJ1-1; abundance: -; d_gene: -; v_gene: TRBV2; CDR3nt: TGTGCCAGCAGTGAAGAGACTAGAAGGTCCACTGAAGCTTTCTTT; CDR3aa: CASSEETRRSTEAFF
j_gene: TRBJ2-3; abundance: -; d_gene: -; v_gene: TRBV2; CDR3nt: TGTGCCAGCAGTGAAATGGGACACAGCACAGATACGCAGTATTTT; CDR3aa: CASSEMGHSTDTQYF
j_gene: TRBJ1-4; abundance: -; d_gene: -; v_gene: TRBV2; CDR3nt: TGTGCCAGCACCCCCGGCGGGCTCCGAGGTAATGAAAAACTGTTTTTT; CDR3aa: CASTPGGLRGNEKLFF
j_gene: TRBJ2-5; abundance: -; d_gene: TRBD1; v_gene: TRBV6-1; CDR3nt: TGTGCCAGCAGTACTGGGACAGGGGTGATCGAGACCCAGTACTTC; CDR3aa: CASSTGTGVIETQYF
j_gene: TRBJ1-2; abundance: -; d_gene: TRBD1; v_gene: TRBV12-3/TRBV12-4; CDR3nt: TGTGCCAGCAGTATGGACAGGGGGCTAGGTGGCTACACCTTC; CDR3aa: CASSMDRGLGGYTF
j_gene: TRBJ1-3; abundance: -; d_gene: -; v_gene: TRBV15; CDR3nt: TGTGCCACCAGCAGAGATCAGGGACGAGGAAACACCATATATTTT; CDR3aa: CATSRDQGRGNTIYF
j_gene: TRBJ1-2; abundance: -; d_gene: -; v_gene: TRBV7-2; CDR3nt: TGTGCCAGCAGCTTGGTGTATGGCTACACCTTC; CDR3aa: CASSLVYGYTF
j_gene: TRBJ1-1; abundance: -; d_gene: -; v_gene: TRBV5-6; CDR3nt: TGTGCCAGCAGCTTGGAGTGGGCCATGAACACTGAAGCTTTCTTT; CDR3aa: CASSLEWAMNTEAFF
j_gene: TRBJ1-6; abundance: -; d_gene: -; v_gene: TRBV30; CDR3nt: TGTGCCTGTACTAGGACAGCATATAATTCACCCCTCCACTTT; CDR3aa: CACTRTAYNSPLHF